A single sample gave rise to the 26 T cell receptor beta chains below, sequenced in a study of blood T cell repertoires in COVID-19. Measured with immunoSEQ multiplex PCR; TCRdb has only the in-frame clones, and not every one. The sample has some 250,000 clones, around 87% seen once. The sequencing sample was made of peripheral blood. All receptors derive from a man in his fifties or sixties who had recovered from COVID-19.

This clone was found once. The CDR3 region is CASRSRLAGDTDTQYF. The CDR3 DNA reads TGTGCAAGTCGCTCCCGACTAGCGGGGGACACAGATACGCAGTATTTT. The V gene is TRBV12-2, the J gene TRBJ2-3; the D segment call TRBD2 is taken from the table without a DNA check. TRBV12-2 corresponds to a pseudogene. The CDR3 runs 16 residues.

As DNA, the CDR3 is TGTGCCAGCAGCTTGCACTTTTACTCTTGGGCACAAGAGACCCAGTACTTC. Translation gives CASSLHFYSWAQETQYF. The J gene is TRBJ2-5, the V gene TRBV5-6; D gene unclear. The CDR3 totals 17 residues. CDR1 SGHDT and CDR2 YYEEEE come from the germline V gene. Trimming removed 1 base from V and 2 bases from J, with 18 bases in between. The variable domain in full, with the rest retrieved from reference TRBV5-6 and TRBJ2-5, is DAGVTQSPTHLIKTRGQQVTLRCSPKSGHDTVSWYQQALGQGPQFIFQYYEEEERQRGNFPDRFSGHQFPNYSSELNVNALLLGDSALYLCASSLHFYSWAQETQYFGPGTRLLVL.

In its sample, this clone was seen once. The chain recombines TRBV24-1 with TRBJ2-5; D possibly corresponds to TRBD1 (7 bases). CDR1 is KGHDR and CDR2 is SFDVKD in the germline V gene. The CDR3 consists of 14 residues. The germline V and J ends were trimmed by 0 bases and 7 bases, with 11 bases remaining between them. The CDR3 bases are TGTGCCACCAGTGATTTGAGGCAGGGGGGGACCCAGTACTTC. Its translation: CATSDLRQGGTQYF.

CDR3 sequence: CASSGAGLKKNTEAFF. The CDR3, as DNA: TGTGCCAGCAGTGGGGCTGGACTGAAGAAGAACACTGAAGCTTTCTTT. The chain uses TRBV2 and TRBJ1-1; D is unclear. Trimming stripped 4 bases from V and 1 base from J, with 16 bases between. Germline loops: CDR1 SNHLY, CDR2 FYNNEI. This CDR3 comprises 16 residues.

This chain connects TRBV24-1 to TRBJ1-5, with TRBD1 matching over 7 bases. The germline V gene encodes CDR1 KGHDR and CDR2 SFDVKD. J gave up 7 bases and V 5 bases, and 4 bases lay outside the gene matches. This CDR3 is built from 13 residues. CDR3 sequence (DNA): TGTGCCACCAGTGGACAGGGATACCAGCCCCAGCATTTT. Translated: CATSGQGYQPQHF.

The rearrangement uses TRBV5-1 and TRBJ2-3; D possibly corresponds to TRBD2 (6 bases). Per the germline V gene, CDR1 is SGHRS and CDR2 is YFSETQ. V was clipped by 7 bases and J by 1 base, with 13 bases between them. This CDR3 spans 14 amino acids. CDR3 nucleotides: TGCGCCAGCCGTGGAGGGGTTGGCACAGATACGCAGTATTTT. As protein: CASRGGVGTDTQYF.

The table lists this clone with a few counts. V and J are TRBV4-2 and TRBJ1-2; possible D gene TRBD1, 6 bases. This CDR3 has 14 amino acids. V was shortened by 2 bases and J by 8 bases, with 15 bases between the two germline ends. Germline V gene data show CDR1 as LGHNA and CDR2 as YNFKEQ. The CDR3 bases are TGTGCCAGCAGCCAATCGCTCAGGGGCGGCGGCTACACCTTC. This codes for CASSQSLRGGGYTF.

In its sample, this clone was seen once. The V and J genes are TRBV6-5 and TRBJ1-4; 9 nucleotides align to TRBD1. The V gene end was trimmed by 6 bases and the J gene end by 7 bases; junction bases not matched to a gene: 3. CDR3 length: 13 amino acids. Per germline, CDR1 MNHEY and CDR2 SVGAGI. CDR3 DNA sequence: TGTGCCAGCAGGACAGGGGGGAGTGAAAAACTGTTTTTT. It is translated as CASRTGGSEKLFF.

This chain joins TRBV30 and TRBJ1-5; 7 bases are a match to TRBD1. Trimming removed 0 bases from V and 4 bases from J; junction bases left unmatched: 6. The CDR3 sequence is 15 residues long. CDR1 and CDR2 (germline): GTSNPN, SVGIG (reference sequence). CDR3 protein: CAWSVMTGRNQPQHF. In DNA form, the CDR3 reads TGTGCCTGGAGTGTAATGACAGGGAGGAATCAGCCCCAGCATTTT.

The rearrangement joins TRBV7-8 to TRBJ1-2; 7 nucleotides match TRBD1. V shed 5 bases and J 2 bases; nucleotides not matched to a gene: 5. The CDR3 is 14 amino acids. The germline V gene has CDR1 SGHVS and CDR2 FQNEAQ. The CDR3 sequence: CASSRMGQNYGYTF. As DNA, the CDR3 is TGTGCCAGCAGCCGAATGGGACAGAACTATGGCTACACCTTC.

This clone came up many times. For the CDR3, the DNA is TGTGCCAGCAGCTTGGCGCCCCAGGGGGCCCTTTATGGCTACACCTTC. It yields the protein CASSLAPQGALYGYTF. The chain couples TRBV5-5 to TRBJ1-2; 8 bases are a match to TRBD1. The CDR3 covers 16 residues. V lost 0 bases and J lost 5; bases outside the gene matches: 9. Germline assignment: CDR1 SGHKS and CDR2 YYEKEE (reference sequence). Filled out from reference TRBV5-5 and TRBJ1-2, the complete variable domain reads DAGVTQSPTHLIKTRGQQVTLRCSPISGHKSVSWYQQVLGQGPQFIFQYYEKEERGRGNFPDRFSARQFPNYSSELNVNALLLGDSALYLCASSLAPQGALYGYTFGSGTRLTVV.

V gene TRBV18 combines with J gene TRBJ2-7; D might be TRBD2 (5 bases). V shed 6 bases and J shed 2 bases, with 14 bases lying between them. Germline V lookup: CDR1 KGHSH, CDR2 LQKENI. The CDR3 runs 14 residues. CDR3 in amino acids: CASSHTEGPYEQYF. The CDR3 coding sequence is TGTGCCAGCTCCCACACAGAGGGTCCCTACGAGCAGTACTTC.

CDR3 loop: CASSQPQGGRGNTIYF. In nucleotides, the CDR3 is TGTGCCAGCAGCCAGCCCCAGGGAGGAAGAGGAAACACCATATATTTT. This sequence joins TRBV4-2 and TRBJ1-3; D may be TRBD1 (5 bases). V lost 3 bases and J lost 4, with 16 bases in between. The germline gives CDR1 LGHNA, CDR2 YNFKEQ. The CDR3 is 16 residues long.

The CDR3 DNA sequence: TGTGCCAGCTCACCCCGGGAAGTCCTAGGCTACACCTTC. Protein sequence: CASSPREVLGYTF. V usage is TRBV18 and J usage is TRBJ1-2; D gene uncertain. This CDR3 comprises 13 residues. Trimming left V 3 bases short and J 8 bases short, with 13 bases between. Germline lookup yields CDR1 KGHSH and CDR2 LQKENI.

The V and J genes are TRBV12-3 or TRBV12-4 and TRBJ1-3; D call uncertain. The CDR3 runs to 13 residues. Trimming pared 3 bases from V and 4 bases from J, leaving 7 bases between. CDR3 sequence (DNA): TGTGCCAGCAGTTTTCCGTCGGGAAACACCATATATTTT. It encodes CASSFPSGNTIYF.

V is TRBV3-1 (or the pseudogene TRBV3-2) and J is TRBJ2-7; no reliable D call. The CDR3 loop spans 14 amino acids. Germline V gene lookup returns CDR1 LGHDT and CDR2 YNNKEL (reference sequence). Trimming cost V 0 bases and J 0 bases, with 6 bases left between them. CDR3 coding DNA: TGTGCCAGCAGCCAAGACTTGAGCTCCTACGAGCAGTACTTC. It specifies CASSQDLSSYEQYF.

This chain joins TRBV3-1 (or the pseudogene TRBV3-2) and TRBJ2-3; 8 bases agree with TRBD2. The CDR3 runs 15 residues. The J segment lost 1 base and the V segment lost 4 bases, leaving 4 bases of the junction unmatched. In germline, CDR1 is LGHDT, CDR2 YNNKEL (reference sequence). CDR3 sequence (DNA): TGTGCCAGCAGCCTCGGGGGGGGTCGCACAGATACGCAGTATTTT. It codes for CASSLGGGRTDTQYF.

The chain combines TRBV25-1 with TRBJ2-1, with unresolved D. The CDR3 runs 13 residues. The V end lost 0 bases, the J end lost 7 bases, and 7 bases lay between the germline ends. Germline CDR1 MGHDK, CDR2 SYGVNS. CDR3 sequence reads: CASSEYFGNEQFF. The CDR3 DNA is TGTGCCAGCAGTGAATATTTCGGGAATGAGCAGTTCTTC. Together with reference TRBV25-1 and TRBJ2-1, the CDR3 gives the full variable domain: EADIYQTPRYLVIGTGKKITLECSQTMGHDKMYWYQQDPGMELHLIHYSYGVNSTEKGDLSSESTVSRIRTEHFPLTLESARPSHTSQYLCASSEYFGNEQFFGPGTRLTVL.

This CDR3 reads CASSLVTSGAGELFF. The CDR3, as DNA: TGCGCCAGCAGCTTGGTTACTAGCGGGGCCGGGGAGCTGTTTTTT. The chain couples TRBV5-1 to TRBJ2-2; 10 bases map to TRBD2. Trimming cost V 0 bases and J 6 bases; bases outside gene matches: 2. Germline CDR1 reads SGHRS; CDR2 reads YFSETQ. The CDR3 runs 15 residues.

V gene TRBV5-1 combines with J gene TRBJ2-5, with unresolved D. The ends were cut back, 2 bases at V and 2 bases at J, with 10 bases in the middle. This CDR3 is 14 amino acids long. The germline V gene has CDR1 SGHRS and CDR2 YFSETQ. The CDR3 DNA reads TGCGCCAGCAGCTTCCTGCAGGCACAAGAGACCCAGTACTTC. This sequence encodes CASSFLQAQETQYF.

The rearrangement uses TRBV18 and TRBJ1-6; no clear D. The germline V gene encodes CDR1 KGHSH and CDR2 LQKENI. The ends were cut back, 5 bases at V and 5 bases at J, with 10 bases in the middle. The CDR3 length is 14 residues. The CDR3 DNA sequence: TGTGCCAGCTCAGGTTCGCGGAATAATTCACCCCTCCACTTT. This codes for CASSGSRNNSPLHF. Full variable domain (rest looked up from reference TRBV18 and TRBJ1-6): NAGVMQNPRHLVRRRGQEARLRCSPMKGHSHVYWYRQLPEEGLKFMVYLQKENIIDESGMPKERFSAEFPKEGPSILRIQQVVRGDSAAYFCASSGSRNNSPLHFGNGTRLTVT.

The chain carries TRBV7-9 and TRBJ2-1; 11 bases match TRBD2. This CDR3 spans 13 amino acids. Germline V gene sequence: CDR1 SEHNR, CDR2 FQNEAQ (reference sequence). V was pared by 6 bases and J by 8 bases, with 3 bases of the junction left unmatched. CDR3 DNA sequence: TGTGCCAGCAGGACTAGCGGGGTTTATGAGCAGTTCTTC. As protein: CASRTSGVYEQFF.

J is TRBJ1-2 and V is TRBV19, with 7 bases that match TRBD1. CDR1 is LNHDA and CDR2 is SQIVND in the germline V gene (reference sequence). The CDR3 sequence is 14 residues long. J was trimmed by 13 bases and V by 3 bases; bases with no gene match: 14. The CDR3 is CASSIGQTGRLATF. DNA for the CDR3: TGTGCCAGTAGTATTGGTCAGACAGGGCGCCTAGCCACCTTC.

The rearrangement uses TRBV28 and TRBJ2-1; 9 bases line up with TRBD2. The CDR3 length is 15 residues. Germline CDR1 MDHEN, CDR2 SYDVKM. After removal of 6 bases from V and 8 bases from J, the junction contained 11 bases not matched to a gene. CDR3 loop: CASSRREGVIDEQFF. The DNA of the CDR3 is TGTGCCAGCAGCCGGCGGGAGGGGGTCATCGATGAGCAGTTCTTC.

This clone was counted between two and nine times. This chain connects TRBV6-5 to TRBJ1-1; no firm D call. Germline assignment: CDR1 MNHEY and CDR2 SVGAGI. The V gene lost 6 bases and the J gene lost 5 bases, with 10 bases spanning the gap. The CDR3 is 12 residues long. The CDR3 protein is CASSVRWTEAFF. In DNA form, the CDR3 reads TGTGCCAGCAGCGTCAGATGGACTGAAGCTTTCTTT.

The V call is TRBV5-1, the J call TRBJ1-1; 7 nucleotides agree with TRBD1. The trim removed 0 bases at V and 0 bases at J, leaving 5 bases unmatched. The CDR3 sequence is 16 residues long. The V gene's germline CDR1 is SGHRS and CDR2 YFSETQ. DNA for the CDR3: TGCGCCAGCAGCTTGGTCACAGGGGCGATGAACACTGAAGCTTTCTTT. As protein: CASSLVTGAMNTEAFF.